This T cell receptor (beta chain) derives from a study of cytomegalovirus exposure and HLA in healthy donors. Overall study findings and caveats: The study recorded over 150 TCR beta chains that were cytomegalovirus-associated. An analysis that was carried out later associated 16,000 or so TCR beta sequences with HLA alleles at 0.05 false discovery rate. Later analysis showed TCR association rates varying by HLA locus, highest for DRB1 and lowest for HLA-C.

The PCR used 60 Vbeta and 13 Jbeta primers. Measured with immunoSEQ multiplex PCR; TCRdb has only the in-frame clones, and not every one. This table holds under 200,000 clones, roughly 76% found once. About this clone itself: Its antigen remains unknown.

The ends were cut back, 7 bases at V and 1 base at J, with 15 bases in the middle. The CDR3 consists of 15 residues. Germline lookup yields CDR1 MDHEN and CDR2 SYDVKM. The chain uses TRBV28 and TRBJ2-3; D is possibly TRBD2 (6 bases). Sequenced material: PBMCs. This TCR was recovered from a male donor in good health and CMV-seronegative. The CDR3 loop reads CASTTSGRRTDTQYF. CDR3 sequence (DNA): TGTGCCAGCACGACCTCCGGGAGACGCACAGATACGCAGTATTTT.